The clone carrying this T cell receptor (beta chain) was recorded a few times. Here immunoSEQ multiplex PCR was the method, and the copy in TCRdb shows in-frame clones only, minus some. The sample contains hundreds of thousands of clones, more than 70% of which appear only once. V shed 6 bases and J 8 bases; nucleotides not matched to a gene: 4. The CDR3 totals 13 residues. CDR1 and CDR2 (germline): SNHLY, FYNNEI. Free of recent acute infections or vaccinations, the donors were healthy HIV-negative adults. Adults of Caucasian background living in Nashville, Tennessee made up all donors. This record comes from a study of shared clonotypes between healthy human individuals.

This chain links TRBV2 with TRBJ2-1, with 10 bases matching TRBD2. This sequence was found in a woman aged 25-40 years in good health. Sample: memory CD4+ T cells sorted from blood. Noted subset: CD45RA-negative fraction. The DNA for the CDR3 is TGTGCCAGCAGGGTTAGCGGGAGGCATGAGCAGTTCTTC. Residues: CASRVSGRHEQFF.